A selection of T cell receptor beta chains follows, all from one sample in a study of Ad26.COV2.S vaccination and SARS-CoV-2 variants. Assay used: immunoSEQ multiplex PCR; TCRdb lists only in-frame clones, some missing. The profile shows hundreds of thousands of clones, 83% of them singletons. Sequenced material: peripheral blood, taken in a trial of Ad26.COV2.S vaccine versus placebo. These receptors originate from a person between 18 and 65 years old who received the Ad26.COV2.S COVID-19 vaccine or a placebo. Both conserved end residues are part of each CDR3. The D gene is left open where the match is weak. Where a row states a size, it is once, few, many or the class of an expanded clone; other rows omit it.

TRBV11-2	TRBJ2-1	-	-	CASSLAGMVGVF	TGTGCCAGCAGCTTGGCAGGGATGGTTGGGGTCTTC
TRBV6-5	TRBJ1-2	-	TRBD1	CASSRDSDNYGYTF	TGTGCCAGCAGCAGGGACAGCGATAACTATGGCTACACCTTC
TRBV18	TRBJ1-5	-	-	CASSPGGAGGNQPQHF	TGTGCCAGCTCACCAGGCGGGGCGGGTGGCAATCAGCCCCAGCATTTT
TRBV27	TRBJ2-3	-	-	CASSLWAGMGTDTQYF	TGTGCCAGCAGTTTATGGGCCGGGATGGGCACAGATACGCAGTATTTT
TRBV6-5	TRBJ2-3	-	TRBD2	CASRSRLAGTDTQYF	TGTGCCAGCAGGTCAAGACTAGCGGGCACAGATACGCAGTATTTT
TRBV19	TRBJ1-5	-	-	CASSIDGGQPQHF	TGTGCCAGTAGTATAGATGGGGGTCAGCCCCAGCATTTT
TRBV7-2	TRBJ1-1	-	TRBD1	CASRRTGTNTEAFF	TGTGCCAGCAGGAGGACAGGGACGAACACTGAAGCTTTCTTT
TRBV4-2	TRBJ2-7	-	-	CASSQDLAALYEQYF	TGTGCCAGCAGCCAAGATCTTGCGGCACTATACGAGCAGTACTTC
TRBV5-4	TRBJ2-3	-	-	CACRLDQTNTDTQYF	TGTGCCTGTCGCTTGGACCAGACCAACACAGATACGCAGTATTTT
TRBV19	TRBJ2-3	-	TRBD2	CASSPGLAGGRADTQYF	TGTGCCAGTAGTCCTGGACTAGCGGGGGGCCGGGCAGATACGCAGTATTTT
TRBV5-1	TRBJ2-1	-	-	CASSSLDYNEQFF	TGCGCCAGCAGCTCCCTTGACTACAATGAGCAGTTCTTC
TRBV7-9	TRBJ2-4	-	-	CASSWEVAKNIQYF	TGTGCCAGCAGCTGGGAGGTGGCCAAAAACATTCAGTACTTC
TRBV19	TRBJ1-4	-	-	CASTPSGGVEKLFF	TGTGCCAGTACCCCCTCCGGGGGGGTAGAAAAACTGTTTTTT
TRBV11-2	TRBJ2-5	-	TRBD2	CASSSSGGAKETQYF	TGTGCCAGCAGCTCTAGCGGGGGGGCCAAAGAGACCCAGTACTTC
TRBV6-4	TRBJ2-3	-	-	CASSEGVGETDTQYF	TGTGCCAGCAGTGAGGGCGTGGGGGAAACAGATACGCAGTATTTT
TRBV6-5	TRBJ2-1	-	TRBD2	CASSRGGLYNEQFF	TGTGCCAGCAGCCGGGGGGGGCTGTACAATGAGCAGTTCTTC
TRBV11-2	TRBJ2-5	-	-	CASSLGVQETQYF	TGTGCCAGCAGCTTGGGGGTACAAGAGACCCAGTACTTC
TRBV10-1	TRBJ1-5	few	-	CASSSHLPGNQPQHF	TGCGCCAGCAGCTCACACCTCCCGGGCAATCAGCCCCAGCATTTT
TRBV14	TRBJ2-3	-	-	CASSQGQGRADTQYF	TGTGCCAGCAGCCAAGGTCAGGGACGGGCGGATACGCAGTATTTT
TRBV5-4	TRBJ1-6	-	-	CASSLSGTHSPLHF	TGTGCCAGCAGTCTTTCCGGGACGCATTCACCCCTCCACTTT
TRBV15	TRBJ2-5	once	TRBD2	CATSERGVIETQYF	TGTGCCACCAGCGAGCGGGGGGTGATAGAGACCCAGTACTTC
TRBV27	TRBJ2-5	-	-	CASSLSTRGETQYF	TGTGCCAGCAGTTTATCGACCCGCGGCGAGACCCAGTACTTC
TRBV11-2	TRBJ2-5	-	-	CASSLGGDLSEETQYF	TGTGCCAGCAGCTTAGGGGGCGATTTATCAGAAGAGACCCAGTACTTC
TRBV4-1	TRBJ1-3	-	-	CASSTRGGDVGNTIYF	TGCGCCAGCAGCACCCGCGGAGGGGATGTTGGAAACACCATATATTTT
TRBV18	TRBJ1-1	few	-	CASSPLRGTEAFF	TGTGCCAGCTCACCATTACGAGGAACTGAAGCTTTCTTT